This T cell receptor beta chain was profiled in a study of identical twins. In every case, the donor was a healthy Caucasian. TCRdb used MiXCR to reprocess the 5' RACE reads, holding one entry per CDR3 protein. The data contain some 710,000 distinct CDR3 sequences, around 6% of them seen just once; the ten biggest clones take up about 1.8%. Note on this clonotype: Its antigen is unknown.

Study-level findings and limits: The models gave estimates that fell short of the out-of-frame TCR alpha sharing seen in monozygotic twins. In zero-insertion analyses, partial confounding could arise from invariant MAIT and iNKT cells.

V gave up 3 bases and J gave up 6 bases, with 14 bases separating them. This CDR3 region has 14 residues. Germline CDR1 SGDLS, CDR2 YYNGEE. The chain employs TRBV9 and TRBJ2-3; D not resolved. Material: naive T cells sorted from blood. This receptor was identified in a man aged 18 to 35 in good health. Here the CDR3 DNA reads TGTGCCAGCAGCGGTGCAGGTGGGCCCGATACGCAGTATTTT. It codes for CASSGAGGPDTQYF.